Each of the 20 T cell receptor beta chains below was sequenced from the same sample in a study of blood T cell repertoires in COVID-19. Sequenced by immunoSEQ multiplex PCR; TCRdb stores in-frame clones only, minus some. This sample has about 110,000 clones, with over 80% found just once. The sample taken for sequencing was peripheral blood. The source is a woman between 70 and 85 years old with acute or convalescent COVID-19.

The CDR3 DNA reads as TGCGCCAGCAGCGCGGGGCCGAACACTGAAGCTTTCTTT. It is translated as CASSAGPNTEAFF. The chain recombines TRBV5-1 with TRBJ1-1, with D possibly being TRBD1 (5 bases). Germline values: CDR1 SGHRS, CDR2 YFSETQ. The ends were cut back, 4 bases at V and 1 base at J, with 8 bases in the middle. The CDR3 runs 13 residues. The full variable domain, in which reference TRBV5-1 and TRBJ1-1 provide the parts outside the CDR3, is KAGVTQTPRYLIKTRGQQVTLSCSPISGHRSVSWYQQTPGQGLQFLFEYFSETQRNKGNFPGRFSGRQFSNSRSEMNVSTLELGDSALYLCASSAGPNTEAFFGQGTRLTVV.

This clone has a handful of counts. This chain connects TRBV3-1 (or the pseudogene TRBV3-2) to TRBJ2-5; D remains unclear. The CDR3 runs 15 residues. Germline lookup yields CDR1 LGHDT and CDR2 YNNKEL (reference sequence). V was pared by 5 bases and J by 0 bases, with 13 bases between. This CDR3 reads CASSYQLTYQETQYF. In nucleotides, the CDR3 is TGTGCCAGCAGCTACCAACTCACCTACCAAGAGACCCAGTACTTC.

The chain joins TRBV19 to TRBJ2-3; TRBD2 might be the D (5 bases). The germline gives CDR1 LNHDA, CDR2 SQIVND (reference sequence). Trimming pared 6 bases from V and 0 bases from J, leaving 13 bases between. The CDR3 consists of 15 residues. CDR3 sequence (DNA): TGTGCCAGTAGCGTCGCGGGCACCAGCACAGATACGCAGTATTTT. Residues: CASSVAGTSTDTQYF. Full variable domain (missing parts from reference TRBV19 and TRBJ2-3): DGGITQSPKYLFRKEGQNVTLSCEQNLNHDAMYWYRQDPGQGLRLIYYSQIVNDFQKGDIAEGYSVSREKKESFPLTVTSAQKNPTAFYLCASSVAGTSTDTQYFGPGTRLTVL.

CDR3 coding DNA: TGTGCCAGTAGTTGGCCTAGCGGGACCTCAGATACGCAGTATTTT. Its protein is CASSWPSGTSDTQYF. The rearrangement joins TRBV19 to TRBJ2-3; 9 positions agree with TRBD2. The CDR3 has 15 residues. Per the germline V gene, CDR1 is LNHDA and CDR2 is SQIVND (reference sequence). J was trimmed by 4 bases and V by 5 bases; bases with no gene match: 7.

The J gene is TRBJ2-2, the V gene TRBV10-1, with 10 bases matching TRBD1. Germline V gene data show CDR1 as WNHNN and CDR2 as SYGVQD (reference sequence). CDR3 length: 16 residues. Trimming took 10 bases from V and 0 from J; bases not matched to a gene: 8. CDR3 residues: CATSDRGTSNTGELFF. In DNA, the CDR3 is TGCGCCACCTCGGACAGGGGGACCTCGAACACCGGGGAGCTGTTTTTT.

This sequence joins TRBV7-2 and TRBJ2-6; D perhaps matches TRBD1 (6 bases). With 6 bases removed from V and 0 bases from J, the gap between germline ends came to 12 bases. The CDR3 spans 16 residues. The germline V gene has CDR1 SGHTA and CDR2 FQGNSA. The DNA for the CDR3 is TGTGCCAGCAGTCGGGACACCAGCTCTGGGGCCAACGTCCTGACTTTC. Translation: CASSRDTSSGANVLTF.

This rearrangement joins TRBV9 to TRBJ1-6, with no clear D. The ends were cut back, 0 bases at V and 6 bases at J, with 4 bases in the middle. Germline V gene sequence: CDR1 SGDLS, CDR2 YYNGEE. This CDR3 is 13 amino acids long. The CDR3 DNA reads TGTGCCAGCAGCGTAGAGAGTAATTCACCCCTCCACTTT. It yields the protein CASSVESNSPLHF.

The chain carries TRBV9 and TRBJ1-4; D is uncertain. Trimming took off 0 bases at V and 4 bases at J, with 7 bases between the two ends. CDR1 SGDLS and CDR2 YYNGEE come from the germline V gene. The CDR3 spans 14 residues. The CDR3 spells CASSVDVDNEKLFF. The DNA of the CDR3 is TGTGCCAGCAGCGTAGATGTAGATAATGAAAAACTGTTTTTT. The full variable domain, its missing parts supplied by reference TRBV9 and TRBJ1-4, is DSGVTQTPKHLITATGQRVTLRCSPRSGDLSVYWYQQSLDQGLQFLIQYYNGEERAKGNILERFSAQQFPDLHSELNLSSLELGDSALYFCASSVDVDNEKLFFGSGTQLSVL.

The chain uses TRBV7-2 and TRBJ2-7; D not resolved. This CDR3 contains 14 residues. V lost 3 bases to trimming and J lost 2 bases, with 11 bases between them. CDR1 SGHTA and CDR2 FQGNSA come from the germline V gene. The CDR3 spells CASSFLFSPYEQYF. The CDR3 region has the DNA TGTGCCAGCAGCTTCCTGTTTAGCCCCTACGAGCAGTACTTC. Drawing the rest from reference TRBV7-2 and TRBJ2-7, the complete variable domain is GAGVSQSPSNKVTEKGKDVELRCDPISGHTALYWYRQSLGQGLEFLIYFQGNSAPDKSGLPSDRFSAERTGGSVSTLTIQRTQQEDSAVYLCASSFLFSPYEQYFGPGTRLTVT.

The CDR3 DNA follows: TGTGCCAGTAGTTCTCCGACCGAGGACTCTGGAAACACCATATATTTT. Translation gives CASSSPTEDSGNTIYF. V and J are TRBV19 and TRBJ1-3; unclear D gene. In germline, CDR1 is LNHDA, CDR2 SQIVND (reference sequence). CDR3 length: 16 residues. Trimming pared 5 bases from V and 0 bases from J, leaving 14 bases between.

J is TRBJ2-5 and V is TRBV28; 8 bases map to TRBD2. J gave up 2 bases and V 3 bases, and 5 bases lay outside the gene matches. The CDR3 contains 15 residues. Germline CDR1 and CDR2: MDHEN and SYDVKM. The CDR3 here is CASSLRGEGQETQYF. For the CDR3, the DNA is TGTGCCAGCAGTTTGCGGGGGGAGGGGCAAGAGACCCAGTACTTC.

The chain has TRBV4-1 and TRBJ2-7; D is perhaps TRBD1 (5 bases). This CDR3 contains 15 residues. The germline V and J ends were trimmed by 1 base and 3 bases, with 13 bases remaining between them. Germline values: CDR1 MGHRA, CDR2 YSYEKL. Here the CDR3 DNA reads TGCGCCAGCAGCCAAGTGGCTGACAGAAACTACGAGCAGTACGTC. Encoded protein: CASSQVADRNYEQYV.

This chain uses TRBV6-5 with TRBJ1-6; D not certain. Germline lookup yields CDR1 MNHEY and CDR2 SVGAGI. The V end was cut by 2 bases, the J end by 0 bases, with 8 bases between. The CDR3 has 16 residues. The CDR3 sequence: CASSYGRSSYNSPLHF. Written as DNA, the CDR3 is TGTGCCAGCAGTTACGGGCGTAGCTCCTATAATTCACCCCTCCACTTT.

The V gene is TRBV5-6, the J gene TRBJ1-2, with unresolved D. The CDR3 loop spans 14 amino acids. Germline CDR1 reads SGHDT; CDR2 reads YYEEEE. Trimming took off 0 bases at V and 6 bases at J, with 12 bases between the two ends. The CDR3 loop reads CASSLVLGRDGYTF. In DNA form, the CDR3 reads TGTGCCAGCAGCTTGGTTCTTGGGCGAGATGGCTACACCTTC.

This clone was observed once. V usage is TRBV7-2 and J usage is TRBJ2-5, with 9 bases fitting TRBD1. Germline values: CDR1 SGHTA, CDR2 FQGNSA. The CDR3 is made up of 14 amino acids. Unmatched junction bases numbered 3, after V lost 5 bases and J lost 2 bases. The CDR3 coding sequence is TGTGCCAGCAGCCCAGACAGGGGGCAAGAGACCCAGTACTTC. It specifies CASSPDRGQETQYF.

J is TRBJ2-3 and V is TRBV4-2; TRBD1 matches at 9 bases. With V trimmed by 4 bases and J by 1 base, 3 bases remained unmatched. In germline, CDR1 is LGHNA, CDR2 YNFKEQ. The CDR3 is 15 amino acids. In DNA, the CDR3 is TGTGCCAGCAGCCCGGGACAGGGCGGCACAGATACGCAGTATTTT. The encoded protein is CASSPGQGGTDTQYF.

The DNA for the CDR3 is TGCGCCAGCAGCCAATGGTTCGGGGCGGGGGATCCTGGGGCCAACGTCCTGACTTTC. Translation: CASSQWFGAGDPGANVLTF. The chain employs TRBV4-1 and TRBJ2-6, with TRBD2 matching over 7 bases. Per the germline V gene, CDR1 is MGHRA and CDR2 is YSYEKL. This CDR3 region has 19 residues. Trimming at V came to 2 bases and at J to 2 bases, leaving 12 bases not matched to a gene.

This chain uses TRBV7-3 with TRBJ2-1; 9 nucleotides match TRBD1. Germline V CDR1 and CDR2: SGHTA, FQGTGA. Losses at the gene ends were 5 bases for V and 7 bases for J; bases not matched to a gene: 9. The CDR3 contains 15 residues. The CDR3 spells CASSHLQGAWNEQFF. The DNA of the CDR3 is TGTGCCAGCAGCCACCTACAGGGGGCATGGAATGAGCAGTTCTTC.

This clone showed up just a few times. V usage is TRBV19 and J usage is TRBJ1-3; 9 nucleotides match TRBD1. Germline V lookup: CDR1 LNHDA, CDR2 SQIVND (reference sequence). The CDR3 has 13 residues. The trim removed 9 bases at V and 7 bases at J, leaving 7 bases unmatched. Here the CDR3 DNA reads TGTGCCAGCCGGGGACAGGGTGTGAACACCATATATTTT. Encoded protein: CASRGQGVNTIYF.

The rearrangement links TRBV29-1 to TRBJ2-7, with TRBD2 as a possible D gene (6 bases). The germline CDR1 and CDR2 sequences are SQVTM and ANQGSEA. CDR3 length equals 15 residues. Trimming cost V 6 bases and J 4 bases, with 22 bases left between them. The CDR3 DNA is TGCAGCGTCGCCACCGGGGGAAGTCCCCTATACGAGCAGTACTTC. It codes for CSVATGGSPLYEQYF.